This TCR beta chain appears in the sequencing data of a study of blood T cell repertoires in COVID-19. Turning to the study itself: Acute and convalescent COVID-19 samples came from the United States, Italy and Spain. Nucleic acid was either cDNA or gDNA, and it came from T cells, B-cell-depleted T cells, or PBMCs.

As handled by the study authors: By means of reference gene primer amplification, nucleated cell counts were estimated. The data were produced by immunoSEQ multiplex PCR, yet TCRdb's version contains in-frame clones alone and is incomplete. The V and J calls and clone size were taken over from that table, and D and trimming were inferred from the DNA. Of a few hundred thousand clones listed, approximately 92% are singletons. Looked up from germline, CDR1 is MNHEY and CDR2 is SMNVEV (reference sequence). The J segment lost 6 bases and the V segment lost 3 bases, leaving 5 bases of the junction unmatched. The CDR3 has 13 amino acids.

This TCR came from a person in their late teens or twenties with COVID-19, enrolled during active disease. The J gene is TRBJ2-7, the V gene TRBV27; 7 bases line up with TRBD2. The sample taken for sequencing was peripheral blood. The CDR3 loop reads CASSFGEGSEQYF. CDR3 DNA sequence: TGTGCCAGCAGTTTTGGGGAGGGCAGCGAGCAGTACTTC.